The 4 T cell receptor beta chains in this list originate from one sample, sequenced in a study of regulatory T cells in long-lasting Graves disease. The time point denotes: newly diagnosed GD, antithyroid drugs for less than 3 months. The TCR library was made from RNA that had been extracted from PBMCs in TRIzol. In building TCR beta libraries, iRepertoire HTBI primers were used together with Arm-PCR of CDR3 regions. TCRdb independently ran MiXCR on the multiplex PCR reads; one entry per CDR3 protein. Of 350,000 to 500,000 distinct CDR3 sequences listed, about 14% are singletons. This sample also belongs to another study, concerning T cells in Graves' hyperthyroidism and ophthalmopathy.

Source: peripheral blood mononuclear cells (PBMCs), taken at new diagnosis, from a patient treated with antithyroid drugs. The receptor set was obtained from a woman in her fifties or sixties with Graves disease.

This clonotype was found many times. The rearrangement joins TRBV12-3 or TRBV12-4 to TRBJ2-1; 7 nucleotides line up with TRBD1. The V and J ends lost 6 bases and 4 bases, in that order; junction bases with no gene match: 12. The CDR3 is 16 amino acids. The CDR3 protein is CASRLASGTAYNEQFF. The CDR3 DNA reads as TGTGCCAGCAGGCTGGCATCCGGGACAGCTTACAATGAGCAGTTCTTC.

Many counts were recorded for this clonotype. The chain is built from TRBV20-1 and TRBJ2-7, with D tentatively TRBD2 (5 bases). The germline V and J ends were trimmed by 0 bases and 3 bases, with 12 bases remaining between them. CDR1 and CDR2 from the germline V gene are DFQATT and SNEGSKA (reference sequence). The length of the CDR3 is 14 residues. The CDR3 DNA follows: TGCAGTGCTAGAGATAGAGGCGGAGGCTACGAGCAGTACTTC. It translates to CSARDRGGGYEQYF.

The V call is TRBV6-2 or TRBV6-3, the J call TRBJ2-1; no definite D call. The CDR3 consists of 15 residues. The V gene lost 5 bases and the J gene lost 0 bases, with 11 bases spanning the gap. CDR1 is MNHEY and CDR2 is SVGEGT in the germline V gene. The CDR3 sequence: CASSEYGSSYNEQFF. The CDR3 coding sequence is TGTGCCAGCAGTGAATACGGAAGCTCCTACAATGAGCAGTTCTTC.

This chain joins TRBV3-1 and TRBJ1-5; D gene uncertain. Trimming pared 0 bases from V and 3 bases from J, leaving 6 bases between. The CDR3 length is 14 residues. Germline V gives CDR1 LGHDT, CDR2 YNNKEL (reference sequence). As DNA, the CDR3 is TGTGCCAGCAGCCAAGATTTGACCAATCAGCCCCAGCATTTT. Its protein product is CASSQDLTNQPQHF.